This entry describes one T cell receptor beta chain. Some clones are missing from TCRdb's copy, which holds only in-frame ones; the method was immunoSEQ multiplex PCR. The table has more than 95,000 clones, around 87% seen once. This CDR3 has 12 residues. Trimming stripped 4 bases from V and 4 bases from J, with 7 bases between. Germline-derived CDR1 and CDR2 are SGHVS and FQNEAQ. The entry originates in a study of control samples from healthy donors and cancer patients. The chain recombines TRBV7-8 with TRBJ1-2, with D possibly being TRBD1 (5 bases). The source of this sequence is a man in his 60s in good health. What was sequenced was blood. The CDR3 sequence is CASSSDIYGYTF. CDR3 sequence (DNA): TGTGCCAGCAGCTCGGACATCTATGGCTACACCTTC.